These T cell receptor beta chains were read from a single sample in a study of cytomegalovirus exposure and HLA in healthy donors. Clones were read by immunoSEQ multiplex PCR, and TCRdb kept only the in-frame ones, dropping some. This sample yields 150,000 to 200,000 clones, of which around 75% are seen a single time; about 4.7% belongs to the top ten. Material for sequencing was PBMCs. These receptors came from a man younger than 30 in good health and CMV-seropositive. CDR3s include the opening cysteine and the closing phenylalanine or tryptophan. The D gene is left open where the match is weak. Only some rows state a clone size, as once, few, many or a class for expanded clones.

D,V,size,J,CDR3
TRBD1,TRBV19,-,TRBJ1-5,CASSHGQGNQPQHF
TRBD2,TRBV11-3,-,TRBJ2-3,CASSLIAGGPADTQYF
-,TRBV6-5,few,TRBJ2-3,CASTVAVGTDTQYF
-,TRBV6-1,-,TRBJ1-1,CASSPGHANTEAFF
-,TRBV28,once,TRBJ1-5,CASRAGANSNQPQHF
TRBD1,TRBV29-1,-,TRBJ2-1,CSSSRDRRYNEQFF
TRBD2,TRBV10-3,-,TRBJ2-3,CATSREGLAGADTQYF
-,TRBV19,-,TRBJ2-5,CASSIGRVETQYF
TRBD1,TRBV11-3,-,TRBJ1-4,CASSLSGTGDEKLFF
TRBD1,TRBV30,-,TRBJ1-2,CAVGQGGSGYTF